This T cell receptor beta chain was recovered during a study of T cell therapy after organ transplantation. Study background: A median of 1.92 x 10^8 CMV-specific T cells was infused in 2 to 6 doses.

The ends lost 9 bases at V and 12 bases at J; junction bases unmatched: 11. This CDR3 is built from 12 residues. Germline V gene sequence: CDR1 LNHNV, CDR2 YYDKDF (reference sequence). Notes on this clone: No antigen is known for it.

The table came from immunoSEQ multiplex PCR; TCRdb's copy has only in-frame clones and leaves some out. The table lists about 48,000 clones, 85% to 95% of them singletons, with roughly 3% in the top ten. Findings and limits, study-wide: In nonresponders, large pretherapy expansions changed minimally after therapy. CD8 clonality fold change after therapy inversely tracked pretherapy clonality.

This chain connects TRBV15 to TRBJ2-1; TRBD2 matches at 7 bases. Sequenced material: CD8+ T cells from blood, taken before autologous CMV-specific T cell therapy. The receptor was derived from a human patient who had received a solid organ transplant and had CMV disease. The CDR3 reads CATWTSGVSQFF. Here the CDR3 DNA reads TGTGCCACTTGGACTAGTGGAGTTTCGCAGTTCTTC.